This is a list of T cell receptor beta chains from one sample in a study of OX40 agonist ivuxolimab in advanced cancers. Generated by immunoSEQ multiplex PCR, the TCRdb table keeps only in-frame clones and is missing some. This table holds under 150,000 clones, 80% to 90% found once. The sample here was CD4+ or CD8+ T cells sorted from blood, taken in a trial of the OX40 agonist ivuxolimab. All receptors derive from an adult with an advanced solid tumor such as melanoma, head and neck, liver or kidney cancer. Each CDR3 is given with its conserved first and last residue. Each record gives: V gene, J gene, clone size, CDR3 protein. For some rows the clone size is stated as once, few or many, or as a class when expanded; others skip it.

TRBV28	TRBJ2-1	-	CASMTGGVSSYNEQFF
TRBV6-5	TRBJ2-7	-	CASSYGASYEQYF
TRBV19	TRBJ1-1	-	CATKTGTGGTEAFF
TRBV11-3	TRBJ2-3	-	CASSQIQGGTDTQYF
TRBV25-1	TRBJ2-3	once	CASSESVWRQGAGGTQYF
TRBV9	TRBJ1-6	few	CASSVVGDSPLHF
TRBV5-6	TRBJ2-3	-	CASSSLPAGGTQYF
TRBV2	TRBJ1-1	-	CASSEEDGNTEAFF
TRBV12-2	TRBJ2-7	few	CAQTPGLLF
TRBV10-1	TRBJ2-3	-	CATSTGSWDTQYF
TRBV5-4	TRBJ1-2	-	CASSSGTGGGDYGYTF
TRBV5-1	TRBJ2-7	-	CASSLRAAGGDEQYF
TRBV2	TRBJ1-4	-	CASSSGTGVEKLFF
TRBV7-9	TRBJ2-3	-	CASSLAAGKHTDTQYF
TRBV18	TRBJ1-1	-	CASSLGQATKNTEAFF
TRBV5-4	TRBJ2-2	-	CASSLGTTNTGELFF
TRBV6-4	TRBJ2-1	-	CASSRDSFNEQFF
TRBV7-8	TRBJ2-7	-	CASSLERLARYF
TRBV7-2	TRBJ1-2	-	CASSLPWEARYTF
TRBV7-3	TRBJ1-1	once	CASSPTAAAREAFF
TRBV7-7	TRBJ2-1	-	CASSSNWVAVGEQFF
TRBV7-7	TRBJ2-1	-	CASSLGLAGFNEQFF
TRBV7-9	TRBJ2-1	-	CASSLLGQGPYNEQFF
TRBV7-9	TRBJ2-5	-	CASRLAGVRETQYF
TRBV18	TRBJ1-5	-	CASKVGGQGLNQPQHF
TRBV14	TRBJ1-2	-	CASSHRSPAARTF
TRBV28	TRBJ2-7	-	CASSSTGDEQYF
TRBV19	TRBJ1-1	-	CASSMFLNTEAFF
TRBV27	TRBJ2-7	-	CASSPRDRLNSYEQYF
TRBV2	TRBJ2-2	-	CASSYGVGELFF
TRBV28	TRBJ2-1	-	CASSFPQASSYNEQFF
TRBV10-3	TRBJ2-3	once	CAISDLTGQHF
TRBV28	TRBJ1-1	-	CASSFGGEGMIAEAFF
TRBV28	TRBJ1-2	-	CASRTWGYGYTF
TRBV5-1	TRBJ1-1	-	CASSLTTGMNTEAFF
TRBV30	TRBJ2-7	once	CAGGHGAGYEQYF
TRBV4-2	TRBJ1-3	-	CASSQGTGPTGNTIYF
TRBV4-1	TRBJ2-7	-	CASSQLRQGTSYEQYF
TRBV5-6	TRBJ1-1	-	CASSLASGEITFF
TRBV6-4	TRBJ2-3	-	CASSVEQNTDTQYF
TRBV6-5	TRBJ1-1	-	CASSYGQGDTEAFF
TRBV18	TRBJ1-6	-	CASSPASNSPLHF
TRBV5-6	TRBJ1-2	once	CASSLGQYGYTF
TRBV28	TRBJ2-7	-	CASSSPPGSNYEQYF
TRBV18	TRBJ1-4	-	CASSPGLNEKLFF
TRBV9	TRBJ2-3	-	CASRLEGTDTQYF